This T cell receptor beta chain was sequenced in a study of control samples from healthy donors and cancer patients. Assay: immunoSEQ multiplex PCR; the TCRdb copy retains only in-frame clones and omits some. The sample includes roughly 95,000 clones, 91% seen only once; the top ten take nearly 0.95%. Input material: blood. This receptor was taken from a woman in her thirties in good health.

The CDR3 loop is CASSYGQGNTEAFF. The CDR3 DNA reads as TGTGCCAGCAGTTACGGGCAGGGAAACACTGAAGCTTTCTTT. The chain carries TRBV6-5 and TRBJ1-1, with D possibly being TRBD1 (5 bases). The germline V and J ends were trimmed by 2 bases and 2 bases, with 9 bases remaining between them. This CDR3 contains 14 residues. The germline gives CDR1 MNHEY, CDR2 SVGAGI.